A selection of T cell receptor beta chains follows, all from one sample in a study of post-analysis software for immune sequencing data. TCRdb processed the PCR reads anew with MiXCR; each CDR3 protein has one entry. The sample has hundreds of thousands of distinct CDR3 sequences, approximately 38% seen once. The sequenced sample consisted of blood. Receptors originate from a girl aged 2-10 years with multiple sclerosis. CDR3s include the opening cysteine and the closing phenylalanine or tryptophan. A D gene is named only where the DNA matches it firmly. Rows may omit the clone size; those that give it use once, few, many or a size class.

>NA|TRBV12-3/TRBV12-4|TRBJ1-1|NA
TGTGCCAGCAGAAAGGGCGGTATGAACACTGAAGCTTTCTTT
CASRKGGMNTEAFF
>NA|TRBV7-3|TRBJ2-7|NA
TGTGCCAGCAGCTTAAGTCCGGCAGGGGAGGGATACGAGCAGTACTTC
CASSLSPAGEGYEQYF
>NA|TRBV28|TRBJ2-1|NA
TGTGCCAGCAGGGGGGGGCCTAAATATGAGCAGTTCTTC
CASRGGPKYEQFF
>NA|TRBV6-5|TRBJ2-6|NA
TGTGCCAGCAGTTATGGCAGGTGGGCTGCCGGGGGGGCCAACGTCCTGACTTTC
CASSYGRWAAGGANVLTF
>NA|TRBV4-1|TRBJ2-7|NA
TGCGCCAGCAGCCAAGGCCTAAGGGGGGGGGCCCGCTCCTACGAGCAGTACTTC
CASSQGLRGGARSYEQYF
>few|TRBV12-3/TRBV12-4|TRBJ2-6|NA
TGTGCCAGCTCATCACCCATCCTTAGTTCCAACGTCCTGACTTTC
CASSSPILSSNVLTF
>NA|TRBV7-9|TRBJ2-7|NA
TGTGCCAGCAGTCCGCCCCATATCGGGACTGAATCCTACGAGCAGTACTTC
CASSPPHIGTESYEQYF
>NA|TRBV7-9|TRBJ1-2|TRBD1
TGTGCCAGCAGCTCTCCCGGGACAGAGATCATCGCCGGCTACACCTTC
CASSSPGTEIIAGYTF
>NA|TRBV5-1|TRBJ2-3|TRBD1
TGCGCCAGCAGCTTACCCTGGACAGGGGTTTCAGATACGCAGTATTTT
CASSLPWTGVSDTQYF
>few|TRBV29-1|TRBJ2-1|TRBD2
TGCAGCGTTGAGTCTAGCGGGAGCTACAATGAGCAGTTCTTC
CSVESSGSYNEQFF
>NA|TRBV5-1|TRBJ2-1|TRBD2
TGCGCCAGCAGCCCCGGGACTAGCGTTTGGAATAAGCAGTTCTTC
CASSPGTSVWNKQFF
>NA|TRBV7-2|TRBJ2-5|TRBD2
TGTGCCAGCAGCTCGCATACTAGCGGGGTCGTGGGGACCCAGTACTTC
CASSSHTSGVVGTQYF
>few|TRBV9|TRBJ1-1|NA
TGTGCCAGCAGCGTAGATTCGTACACTGAAGCTTTCTTT
CASSVDSYTEAFF
>NA|TRBV5-1|TRBJ2-1|NA
TGCGCCAGCAGCTTACGACAGGACCAAAGGGGTTACAATGAGCAGTTCTTC
CASSLRQDQRGYNEQFF
>NA|TRBV7-3|TRBJ1-6|NA
TGTGCCAGCAGCACTTATGGAGGCAATTCACCCCTCCACTTT
CASSTYGGNSPLHF
>NA|TRBV3-1|TRBJ2-1|NA
TGTGCCAGCAGCCAAGATCAAAGAGCGGTTCGTGGGAGTGAGCAGTTCTTC
CASSQDQRAVRGSEQFF
>NA|TRBV20-1|TRBJ1-2|NA
TGCAGTGCTAGGTTGGACAGAGAAGTCTATGGCTACACCTTC
CSARLDREVYGYTF
>few|TRBV29-1|TRBJ1-2|NA
TGCAGCGGGGCAGCCTTGTATGGCTATACCTTC
CSGAALYGYTF
>NA|TRBV5-5|TRBJ1-4|TRBD1
TGTGCCAGCAGTTTGGACAGGGTCGGTGGAAAACTGTTTTTT
CASSLDRVGGKLFF
>NA|TRBV7-2|TRBJ2-3|NA
TGTGCCAGCAGCTTAGTGAATACGCAGTATTTT
CASSLVNTQYF
>few|TRBV10-1|TRBJ2-3|TRBD1
TGCGCCAGCAGTCGGTACCGGCGACAGGGCGCAACGTCCGCGGATACGCAGTATTTT
CASSRYRRQGATSADTQYF
>few|TRBV20-1|TRBJ2-7|NA
TGCAGTGCTAGAGTATACGGGAATAGCTACGAGCAGTACTTC
CSARVYGNSYEQYF
>NA|TRBV6-1|TRBJ1-5|NA
TGTGCCAGCAGTGAAGCCGCGGGGATTTATCAGCCCCAGCATTTT
CASSEAAGIYQPQHF
>NA|TRBV2|TRBJ1-2|TRBD1
TGTGCCAGCAGGTCCACGGGACAGAAGTATGGCTACACCTTC
CASRSTGQKYGYTF
>few|TRBV7-2|TRBJ2-7|NA
TGTGCCAGCAACCCCCTGACAGGCTCCTACGAGCAGTACTTC
CASNPLTGSYEQYF
>NA|TRBV6-1|TRBJ2-7|TRBD1
TGTGCCAGCAGTGAACGACGGACAGGGGCCTACGAGCAGTACTTC
CASSERRTGAYEQYF
>NA|TRBV7-2|TRBJ2-7|NA
TGTGCCAGCAGCTTAGGGAGCGGAGAACCCTACGAGCAGTACTTC
CASSLGSGEPYEQYF
>NA|TRBV20-1|TRBJ2-7|NA
TGCAGTGCTAGAGGAGGGCGGCGGGCGTCCTACGAGCAGTACTTC
CSARGGRRASYEQYF
>NA|TRBV2|TRBJ1-2|TRBD1
TGTGCCAGCATTCCGGGACAGGGCCATGGCTACACCTTC
CASIPGQGHGYTF
>NA|TRBV27|TRBJ2-7|NA
TGTGCCAGCAGTTTACTGGGCGCTGAGGGTAACTCCTACGAGCAGTACTTC
CASSLLGAEGNSYEQYF
>once|TRBV7-3|TRBJ2-3|NA
TGTGCCAGCAGCCCTGGAAGGACGGGAGATACGCAGTATTTT
CASSPGRTGDTQYF
>few|TRBV6-6|TRBJ1-1|TRBD1
TGTGCCAGCAGTTACCCCCAGACAGGGGGCGGGACTGAAGCTTTCTTT
CASSYPQTGGGTEAFF